This T cell receptor beta chain emerged from a study of shared clonotypes between healthy human individuals. Study-level information: Donors consisted of two women and a few men between 18 and 49. A donor's plate count was three for CD4 naive and three for CD4 memory; CD8 naive had two and CD8 memory one. Study observations and caveats: Limited genetic and exposure-history diversity came from having few donors. Rarefaction indicated that sorted-subset sequencing remained incomplete although depth was large.

This CDR3 is 13 amino acids long. Per the germline V gene, CDR1 is SGHDT and CDR2 is YYEEEE. V was clipped by 6 bases and J by 3 bases, with 10 bases between them. This clone was picked up one time. Its antigen is not identified. CD45RO negativity and positive selection for CCR7 defined naive CD8 cells, a population that excluded terminally differentiated effector memory CD45RA+ cells. The assay was immunoSEQ multiplex PCR, and TCRdb's table has in-frame clones only and misses some. The sample has roughly 1,800,000 clones, over 85% seen once. Source material: naive CD8+ T cells sorted from blood. The TCR sequence derives from a man aged 18 to 30 in good health. The V and J genes are TRBV5-6 and TRBJ2-1; TRBD1 is a possible D gene (6 bases). The CDR3 DNA reads TGTGCCAGCACCCCACAGGGCTACAATGAGCAGTTCTTC. Protein product: CASTPQGYNEQFF.